The 9 T cell receptor beta chains below were found in one sample sequenced in a study of CD8 T cells in Susac syndrome. An input of 0.5 to 1 ug of RNA was subjected to reverse transcription using random hexamers. TCRdb analysed the immunoSEQ multiplex PCR reads with MiXCR anew, one entry per CDR3 protein. The table has about 120,000 distinct CDR3 sequences, 90% to 95% seen once. The sequenced material came from CD8+ T cells from PBMCs. These receptors originate from a human donor with Susac syndrome.

The gene calls are TRBV30 and TRBJ2-7; possibly TRBD1 for D (6 bases). The CDR3 consists of 15 residues. Germline loops: CDR1 GTSNPN, CDR2 SVGIG (reference sequence). V dropped 3 bases and J dropped 2 bases, with 17 bases sitting between them. CDR3 sequence reads: CAWRYRQGPTYEQYF. CDR3 bases: TGTGCCTGGAGATACCGCCAGGGGCCTACCTACGAGCAGTACTTC.

The chain uses TRBV19 and TRBJ1-2; 9 positions agree with TRBD1. CDR3 length: 14 amino acids. The V segment lost 1 base and the J segment 7 bases; nucleotides outside the gene matches: 4. The germline gives CDR1 LNHDA, CDR2 SQIVND (reference sequence). The DNA of the CDR3 is TGTGCCAGTAGTATAGCGACAGGGGGACTTGGCTACACCTTC. This encodes CASSIATGGLGYTF.

This chain links TRBV11-2 with TRBJ2-7; tentatively, D is TRBD1 (6 bases). This CDR3 contains 16 residues. Germline assignment: CDR1 SGHAT and CDR2 FQNNGV. V was clipped by 4 bases and J by 0 bases, with 16 bases between them. The CDR3 protein is CASSSGRQVSSYEQYF. DNA for the CDR3: TGTGCCAGCAGCTCAGGAAGACAGGTTAGCTCCTACGAGCAGTACTTC.

The chain recombines TRBV25-1 with TRBJ1-1; the D gene is possibly TRBD1 (5 bases). The CDR3 is made up of 13 amino acids. Trimming shortened V by 3 bases and J by 0 bases, and 5 bases separated the two germline ends. From germline, CDR1 is MGHDK and CDR2 SYGVNS. CDR3 region: CASSEGLNTEAFF. DNA of the CDR3: TGTGCCAGCAGTGAGGGACTGAACACTGAAGCTTTCTTT.

The rearrangement joins TRBV6-5 to TRBJ1-2, with 9 nucleotides matching TRBD1. The CDR3 is 14 residues long. J lost 6 bases, V lost 2 bases, and 4 bases had no gene match. Germline V CDR1 and CDR2: MNHEY, SVGAGI. The CDR3 sequence: CASSYGTGRNGYTF. Here the CDR3 DNA reads TGTGCCAGCAGTTACGGGACAGGGCGAAATGGCTACACCTTC.

The chain joins TRBV7-6 to TRBJ2-1, with TRBD2 matching over 7 bases. Losses at the gene ends were 1 base for V and 8 bases for J; bases not matched to a gene: 2. CDR1 is SGHVS, CDR2 FNYEAQ, per germline. This CDR3 is built from 13 residues. For the CDR3, the DNA is TGTGCCAGCAGCTTAGGAACTAGCGATGAGCAGTTCTTC. It codes for CASSLGTSDEQFF. The complete variable domain, with remaining parts taken from reference TRBV7-6 and TRBJ2-1, reads GAGVSQSPRYKVTKRGQDVALRCDPISGHVSLYWYRQALGQGPEFLTYFNYEAQQDKSGLPNDRFSAERPEGSISTLTIQRTEQRDSAMYRCASSLGTSDEQFFGPGTRLTVL.

The sample holds one count of this clonotype. This chain connects TRBV21-1 to TRBJ1-2. TRBV21-1 is a pseudogene. The CDR3 is made up of 12 amino acids. The CDR3: CASSHRDNGYTF. DNA for the CDR3: TGTGCCAGCAGCCACCGAGATAATGGCTACACCTTC.

CDR3: CASSPSTGTSSYEQYF. CDR3 bases: TGTGCCAGCAGCCCTTCGACCGGGACGAGCTCCTACGAGCAGTACTTC. The chain employs TRBV6-1 and TRBJ2-7; either TRBD1 or TRBD2 may supply D (5 bases each). The CDR3 totals 16 residues. V was pared by 6 bases and J by 0 bases, with 18 bases between. From germline, CDR1 is MNHNS and CDR2 SASEGT.

J is TRBJ2-1 and V is TRBV11-2, with 10 bases identical to TRBD2. The CDR3 extends over 20 amino acids. V shed 2 bases and J 0 bases; nucleotides not matched to a gene: 13. The germline CDR1 and CDR2 sequences are SGHAT and FQNNGV. The CDR3 coding sequence is TGTGCCAGCAGCTTACCCTCCGATTTGTCTAGCGGGAGCTCCTACAATGAGCAGTTCTTC. This translates into CASSLPSDLSSGSSYNEQFF.